This is a list of T cell receptor beta chains from one sample in a study of blood T cell repertoires in COVID-19. Produced via immunoSEQ multiplex PCR; TCRdb's table is partial and in-frame only. Here the sample spans about 90,000 clones, about 89% being singletons. The sample taken for sequencing was peripheral blood. These receptors came from a human donor with active COVID-19. The donor label of this sample is uncertain. CDR3s include the opening cysteine and the closing phenylalanine or tryptophan. D genes are given only for firm matches. For some rows the clone size is stated as once, few or many, or as a class when expanded; others skip it.

J gene: TRBJ1-1; V gene: TRBV5-6; D gene: .; clone size: once; CDR3 DNA: TGTGCCAGCAGCCCGGGGAGGCACGAAGCTTTCTTT; CDR3 protein: CASSPGRHEAFF
J gene: TRBJ1-2; V gene: TRBV6-5; D gene: .; clone size: .; CDR3 DNA: TGTGCCAGTTACCCAGGACAGCGAGGGGCTGGCTACACCTTC; CDR3 protein: CASYPGQRGAGYTF
J gene: TRBJ1-6; V gene: TRBV5-1; D gene: .; clone size: .; CDR3 DNA: TGCGCCAGCAGCTTGGCACCGTTAGGAGAGGGTTATAATTCACCCCTCCACTTT; CDR3 protein: CASSLAPLGEGYNSPLHF
J gene: TRBJ2-6; V gene: TRBV6-6; D gene: .; clone size: .; CDR3 DNA: TGTGCCAGCAGTTCGCCCACCGGCTCTGGGGCCAACGTCCTGACTTTC; CDR3 protein: CASSSPTGSGANVLTF
J gene: TRBJ1-1; V gene: TRBV5-6; D gene: .; clone size: once; CDR3 DNA: TGTGCCAGCAGCTTAACGGTAAACACTGAAGCTTTCTTT; CDR3 protein: CASSLTVNTEAFF
J gene: TRBJ2-7; V gene: TRBV3-1/TRBV3-2; D gene: TRBD1; clone size: few; CDR3 DNA: TGTGCCAGCAGCCACCGGGACAGGGAGGACGAGCAGTACTTC; CDR3 protein: CASSHRDREDEQYF
J gene: TRBJ1-4; V gene: TRBV2; D gene: .; clone size: .; CDR3 DNA: TGTGCCAGCAGGGTCAAAGGGGGGGGGTTAACTAATGAAAAACTGTTTTTT; CDR3 protein: CASRVKGGGLTNEKLFF
J gene: TRBJ1-1; V gene: TRBV6-1; D gene: TRBD1; clone size: once; CDR3 DNA: TGTGCCAGCAACTACAGGGGGCTGAACACTGAAGCTTTCTTT; CDR3 protein: CASNYRGLNTEAFF
J gene: TRBJ1-3; V gene: TRBV5-1; D gene: .; clone size: .; CDR3 DNA: TGCGCCAGCAGCTTAGTGACTGGCGACTCTGGAAACACCATATATTTT; CDR3 protein: CASSLVTGDSGNTIYF
J gene: TRBJ1-2; V gene: TRBV2; D gene: .; clone size: .; CDR3 DNA: TGTGCCAGCAGTGACCAGGGTGGCTACACCTTC; CDR3 protein: CASSDQGGYTF
J gene: TRBJ2-2; V gene: TRBV6-5; D gene: .; clone size: .; CDR3 DNA: TGTGCCAGCAAAGGTACAGGGAGAACCGGGGAGCTGTTTTTT; CDR3 protein: CASKGTGRTGELFF
J gene: TRBJ2-3; V gene: TRBV18; D gene: .; clone size: .; CDR3 DNA: TGTGCCAGCTCACCACTGGGCTTTTCAGGAATGTCTAGCACAGATACGCAGTATTTT; CDR3 protein: CASSPLGFSGMSSTDTQYF
J gene: TRBJ1-1; V gene: TRBV6-6; D gene: .; clone size: .; CDR3 DNA: TGTGCCAGCAGGCACGGAGAGACAGGAAACACTGAAGCTTTCTTT; CDR3 protein: CASRHGETGNTEAFF
J gene: TRBJ1-2; V gene: TRBV14; D gene: .; clone size: .; CDR3 DNA: TGTGCCAGCAGCCAAGATCTGGGACGGGACACCGTACACTTC; CDR3 protein: CASSQDLGRDTVHF
J gene: TRBJ2-1; V gene: TRBV3-1/TRBV3-2; D gene: TRBD1; clone size: .; CDR3 DNA: TGTGCCAGCATCGGGACAGTTGCAAGGGAAATAAGCTGCAATGAGCAGTTCTTC; CDR3 protein: CASIGTVAREISCNEQFF
J gene: TRBJ2-1; V gene: TRBV4-3; D gene: TRBD2; clone size: .; CDR3 DNA: TGCGCCAGCAGCCAAGATTGGAGGACTAGCGGGACTTTTGAGCAGTTCTTC; CDR3 protein: CASSQDWRTSGTFEQFF
J gene: TRBJ1-5; V gene: TRBV5-1; D gene: .; clone size: .; CDR3 DNA: TGCGCCAGCAGCTCCCCTGACAGAAACAATCAGCCCCAGCATTTT; CDR3 protein: CASSSPDRNNQPQHF
J gene: TRBJ2-3; V gene: TRBV5-1; D gene: .; clone size: .; CDR3 DNA: TGCGCCAGCAGCCCCCGAGGGCGAGATACGCAGTATTTT; CDR3 protein: CASSPRGRDTQYF
J gene: TRBJ2-3; V gene: TRBV9; D gene: .; clone size: once; CDR3 DNA: TGTGCCAGCAGCGTTGCTCAGGATACGCAGTATTTT; CDR3 protein: CASSVAQDTQYF
J gene: TRBJ1-2; V gene: TRBV4-1; D gene: .; clone size: .; CDR3 DNA: TGCGCCAGCAGCCCCCTAGGCTGGGATGGCTACACCTTC; CDR3 protein: CASSPLGWDGYTF
J gene: TRBJ2-3; V gene: TRBV6-6; D gene: TRBD2; clone size: .; CDR3 DNA: TGTGCCATCCGCCTCGGGGGGAGAGATACGCAGTATTTT; CDR3 protein: CAIRLGGRDTQYF